This TCR beta chain was observed in a study of cytotoxic CD8 clonotypes in ibrutinib-treated CLL. Study conclusions and caveats: Samples were collected at differing times from sustained-remission and progressing patients. Clonality went higher at ibrutinib response and then dropped back toward baseline at progression.

Germline V gene lookup returns CDR1 LNHDA and CDR2 SQIVND (reference sequence). CDR3 size: 13 residues. Trimming left V 3 bases short and J 3 bases short, with 6 bases between. On this clone itself: Antigen specificity is unknown.

A 1 in 200,000 to 1 in 1 million T cell depth was the sequencing target. Sequencing was performed with immunoSEQ multiplex PCR; in TCRdb, only in-frame clones are kept and a portion is missing. The sample lists tens of thousands of clones; 65% to 70% were seen once. J is TRBJ2-1 and V is TRBV19; D is unresolved. The sample in question was PBMCs, obtained at disease progression, from a patient treated with ibrutinib. This sequence was found in a human donor with chronic lymphocytic leukemia. The CDR3 region has the DNA TGTGCCAGTAGTATGAGCAGCTACAATGAGCAGTTCTTC. It specifies CASSMSSYNEQFF.